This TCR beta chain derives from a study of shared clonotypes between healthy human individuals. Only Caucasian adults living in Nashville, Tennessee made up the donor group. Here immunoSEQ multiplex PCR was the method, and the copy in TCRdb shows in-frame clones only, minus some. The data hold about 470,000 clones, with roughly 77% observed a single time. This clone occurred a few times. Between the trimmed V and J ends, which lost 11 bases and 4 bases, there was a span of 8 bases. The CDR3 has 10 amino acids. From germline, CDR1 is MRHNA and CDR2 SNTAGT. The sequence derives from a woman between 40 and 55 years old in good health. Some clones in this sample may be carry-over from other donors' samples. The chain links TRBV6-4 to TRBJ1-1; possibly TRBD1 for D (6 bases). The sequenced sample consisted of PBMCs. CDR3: CAQQGTEAFF. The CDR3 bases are TGTGCCCAACAGGGCACTGAAGCTTTCTTT.